The source of this TCR beta chain is a study of human T cells and chemical hapten exposure. Via MiXCR, TCRdb re-called the RACE reads, giving one row per CDR3 protein. The sample shows around 40,000 distinct CDR3 sequences, roughly 13% of them seen only once. The study's findings and limits: Expanded TCR sets contained significantly more large CDR3 similarity clusters than controls. It should be noted that donors had alopecia, so their immune response may differ from healthy people's. TCRs above 1 in 1000 frequency stayed constant with DPC sensitization.

This clonotype appeared many times. Its antigen remains unidentified. Germline trimming cut 7 bases from V and 4 bases from J; bases unmatched to any gene: 10. This CDR3 has 15 amino acids. Germline CDR1 reads MDHEN; CDR2 reads SYDVKM. Time point defined: patch test 3, about 24 weeks after DPC sensitization. This sample's treatment: therapeutic diphenylcyclopropenone sensitization with weekly scalp DPC. The starting material, unfractionated whole blood, was used for total RNA extraction. Sample: whole blood, taken in connection with sensitization to the hapten diphenylcyclopropenone (DPC). The source of this sequence is a woman in her forties with alopecia areata. Some clones in this sample may be carry-over from other donors' samples. The chain recombines TRBV28 with TRBJ2-1, with 7 positions matching TRBD1. The CDR3 spells CASKLQGDRYNEQFF. DNA for the CDR3: TGTGCCAGCAAGCTTCAGGGGGATCGGTACAATGAGCAGTTCTTC.